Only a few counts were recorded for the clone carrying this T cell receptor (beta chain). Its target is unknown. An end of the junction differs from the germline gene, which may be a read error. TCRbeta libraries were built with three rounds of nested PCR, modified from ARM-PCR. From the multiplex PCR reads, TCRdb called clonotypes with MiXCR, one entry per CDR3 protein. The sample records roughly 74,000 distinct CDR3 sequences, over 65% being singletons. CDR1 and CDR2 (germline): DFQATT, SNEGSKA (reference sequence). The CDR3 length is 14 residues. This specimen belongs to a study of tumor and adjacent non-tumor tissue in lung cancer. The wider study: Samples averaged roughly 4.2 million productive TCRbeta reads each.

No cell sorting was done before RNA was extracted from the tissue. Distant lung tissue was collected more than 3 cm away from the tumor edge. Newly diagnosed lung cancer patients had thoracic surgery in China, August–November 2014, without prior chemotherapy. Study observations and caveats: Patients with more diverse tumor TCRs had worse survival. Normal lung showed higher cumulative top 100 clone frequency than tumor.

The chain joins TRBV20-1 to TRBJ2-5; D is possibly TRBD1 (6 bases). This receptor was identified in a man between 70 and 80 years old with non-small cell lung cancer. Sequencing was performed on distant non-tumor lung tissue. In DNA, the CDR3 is TGCAATGCTAGAGGGGCGAGGGGACAAGAGACCCAGTATTTC. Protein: CNARGARGQETQYF.